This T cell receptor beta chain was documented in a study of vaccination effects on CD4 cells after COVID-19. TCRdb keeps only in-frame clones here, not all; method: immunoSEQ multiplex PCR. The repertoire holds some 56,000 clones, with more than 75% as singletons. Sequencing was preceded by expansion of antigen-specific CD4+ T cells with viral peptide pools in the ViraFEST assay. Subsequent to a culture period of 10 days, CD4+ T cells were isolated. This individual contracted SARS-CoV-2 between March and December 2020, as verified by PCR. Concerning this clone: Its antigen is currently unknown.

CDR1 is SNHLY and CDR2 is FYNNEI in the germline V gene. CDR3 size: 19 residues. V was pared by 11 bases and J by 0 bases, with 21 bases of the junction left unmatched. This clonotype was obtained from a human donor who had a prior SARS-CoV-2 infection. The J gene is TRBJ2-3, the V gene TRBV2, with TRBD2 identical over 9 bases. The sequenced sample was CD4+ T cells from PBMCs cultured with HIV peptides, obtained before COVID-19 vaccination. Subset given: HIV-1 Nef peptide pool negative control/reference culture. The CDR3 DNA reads TGTGCCCCCGGGAAGGGCTGTTGCGGGAGGGAACTAAGCACAGATACGCAGTATTTT. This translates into CAPGKGCCGRELSTDTQYF.